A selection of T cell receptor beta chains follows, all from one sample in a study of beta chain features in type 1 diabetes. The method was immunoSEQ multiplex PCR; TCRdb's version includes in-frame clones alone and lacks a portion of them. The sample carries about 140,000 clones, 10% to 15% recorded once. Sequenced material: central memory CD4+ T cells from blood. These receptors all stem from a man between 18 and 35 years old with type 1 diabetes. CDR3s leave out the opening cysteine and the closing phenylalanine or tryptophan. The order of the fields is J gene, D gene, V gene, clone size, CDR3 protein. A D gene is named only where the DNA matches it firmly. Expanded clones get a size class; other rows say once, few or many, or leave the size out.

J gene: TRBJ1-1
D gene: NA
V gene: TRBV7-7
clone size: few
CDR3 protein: ASSLSGDTEAF

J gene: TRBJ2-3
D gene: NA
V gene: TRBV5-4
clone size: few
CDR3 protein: ASSLAAGEADTQY

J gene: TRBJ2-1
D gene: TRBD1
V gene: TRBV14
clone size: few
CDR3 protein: ASNPDRGSYNEQF

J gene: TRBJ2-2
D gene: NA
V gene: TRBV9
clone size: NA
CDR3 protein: ASSVWVAGELF

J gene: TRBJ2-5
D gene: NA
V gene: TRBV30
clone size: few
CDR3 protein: AGSVGRWETQY

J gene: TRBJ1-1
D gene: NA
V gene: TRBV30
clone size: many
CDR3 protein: AWSGGHEFAF

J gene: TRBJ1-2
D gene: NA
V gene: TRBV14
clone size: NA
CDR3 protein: ASSQVAGVIGGYT

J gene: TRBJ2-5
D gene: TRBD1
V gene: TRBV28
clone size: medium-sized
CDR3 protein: ASSGTEETQY

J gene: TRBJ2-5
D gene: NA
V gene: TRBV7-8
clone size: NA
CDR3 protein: ASSLAGSEETQY

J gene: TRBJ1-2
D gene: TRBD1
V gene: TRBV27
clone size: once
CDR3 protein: ASSAGQGAYGYT

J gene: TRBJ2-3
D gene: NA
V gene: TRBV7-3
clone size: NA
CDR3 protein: ASRTGLATDTQY

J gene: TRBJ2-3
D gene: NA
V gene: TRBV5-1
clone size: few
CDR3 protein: ASSPLTGGGTDTQY

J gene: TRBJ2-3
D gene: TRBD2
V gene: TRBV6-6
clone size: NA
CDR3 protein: ASSFPPSGNTDTQY

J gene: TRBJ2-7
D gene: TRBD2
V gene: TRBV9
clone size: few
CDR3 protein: ASSPGTTYYEQY

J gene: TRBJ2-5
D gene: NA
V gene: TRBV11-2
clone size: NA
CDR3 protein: ASSSTLWTQY

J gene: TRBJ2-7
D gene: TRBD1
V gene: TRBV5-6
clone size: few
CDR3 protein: ASSRDRGRYEQY

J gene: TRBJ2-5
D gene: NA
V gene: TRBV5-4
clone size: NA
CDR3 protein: ASSPGADQETQY

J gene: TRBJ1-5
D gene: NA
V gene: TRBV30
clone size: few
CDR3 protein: AWGPDSNQPQH

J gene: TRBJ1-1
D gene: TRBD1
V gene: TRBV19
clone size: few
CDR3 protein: ASTRTGMNTEAF

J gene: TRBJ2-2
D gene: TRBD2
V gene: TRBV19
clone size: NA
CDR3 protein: ASTLGTGRTGELF

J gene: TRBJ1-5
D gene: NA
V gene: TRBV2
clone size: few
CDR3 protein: ASSLGTFNQPQH

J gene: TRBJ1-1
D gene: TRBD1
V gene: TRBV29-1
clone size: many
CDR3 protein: SVGTGGVDTEAF

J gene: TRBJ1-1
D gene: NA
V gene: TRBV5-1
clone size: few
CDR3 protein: ASSSGRLEAF

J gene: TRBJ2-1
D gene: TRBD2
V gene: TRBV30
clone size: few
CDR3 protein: AWTKAGVYNEQF

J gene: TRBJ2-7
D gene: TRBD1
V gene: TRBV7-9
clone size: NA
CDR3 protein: ASSLPGQPYEQY

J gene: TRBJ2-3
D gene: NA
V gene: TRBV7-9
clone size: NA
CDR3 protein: ASSGGIADTQY

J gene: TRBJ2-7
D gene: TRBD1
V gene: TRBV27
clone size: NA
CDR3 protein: ASSPGTGLTYEQY

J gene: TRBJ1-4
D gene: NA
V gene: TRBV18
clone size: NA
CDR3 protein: ASSPRPEEKLF

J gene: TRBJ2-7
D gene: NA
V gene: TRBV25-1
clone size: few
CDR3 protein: ASSRTYEQY

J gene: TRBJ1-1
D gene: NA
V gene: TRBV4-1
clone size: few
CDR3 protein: ASSQTGNEAF

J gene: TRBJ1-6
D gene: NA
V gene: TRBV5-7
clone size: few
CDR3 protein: ASSPFSLH

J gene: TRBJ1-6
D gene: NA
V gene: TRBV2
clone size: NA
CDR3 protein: ASSDRWAGSPLH

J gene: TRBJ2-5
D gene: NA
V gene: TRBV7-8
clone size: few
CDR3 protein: ASSPPNYRLSQETQY

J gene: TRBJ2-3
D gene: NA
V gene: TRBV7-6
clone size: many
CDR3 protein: ASSLGTVSTDTQY

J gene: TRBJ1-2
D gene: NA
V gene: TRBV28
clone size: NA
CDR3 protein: ASSSTRGGYT

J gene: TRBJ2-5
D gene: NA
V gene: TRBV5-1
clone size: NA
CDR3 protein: ASSTWTGQETQY

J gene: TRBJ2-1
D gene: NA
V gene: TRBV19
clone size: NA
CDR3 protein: ASSNTGREQF

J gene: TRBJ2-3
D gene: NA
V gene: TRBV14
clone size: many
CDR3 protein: ASSPSVDTQY

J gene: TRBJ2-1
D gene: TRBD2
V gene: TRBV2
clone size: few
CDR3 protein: ASSGTRDEQF

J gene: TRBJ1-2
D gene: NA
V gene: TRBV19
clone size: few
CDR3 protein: ASSIPGHLDGYT

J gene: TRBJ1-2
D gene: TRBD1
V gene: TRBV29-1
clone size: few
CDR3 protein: SVEERGPHYGYT

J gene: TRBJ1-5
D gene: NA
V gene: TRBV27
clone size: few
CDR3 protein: ASSFGTHQPQH

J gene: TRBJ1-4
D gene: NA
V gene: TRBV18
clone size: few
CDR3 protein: ASSPSTTNEKLF

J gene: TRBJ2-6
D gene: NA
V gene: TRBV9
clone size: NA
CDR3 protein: ASSVLGSGANVLT

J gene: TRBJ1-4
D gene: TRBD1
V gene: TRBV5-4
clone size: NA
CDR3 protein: ASSWDRETEKLF

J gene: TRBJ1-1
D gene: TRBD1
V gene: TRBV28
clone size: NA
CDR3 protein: ASSLGQGGTEAF

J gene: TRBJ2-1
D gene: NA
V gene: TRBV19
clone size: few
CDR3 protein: ASSPGPGVYNEQF

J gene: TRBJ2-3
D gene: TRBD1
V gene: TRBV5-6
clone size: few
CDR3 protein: ASSFPWTGGSEDTQY

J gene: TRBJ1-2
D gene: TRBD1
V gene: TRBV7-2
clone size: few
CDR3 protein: ASSLGQGLGYT

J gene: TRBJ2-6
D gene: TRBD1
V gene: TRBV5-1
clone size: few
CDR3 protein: ASSFGQGITYGSGANVLT

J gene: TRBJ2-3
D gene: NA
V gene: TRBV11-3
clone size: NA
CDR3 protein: ASSLGFSTDTQY

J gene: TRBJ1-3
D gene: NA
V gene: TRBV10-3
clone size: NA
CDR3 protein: AIKRSSGNTIY

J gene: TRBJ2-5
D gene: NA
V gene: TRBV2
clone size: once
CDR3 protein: ASMDWETQY

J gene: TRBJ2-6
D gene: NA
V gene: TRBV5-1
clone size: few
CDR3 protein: ASSLEAGANVLT